This T cell receptor (beta chain) derives from a study of cytomegalovirus exposure and HLA in healthy donors. Across the whole study: Researchers previously reported finding 117 million unique TCR beta sequences from roughly 180 million T cells. Study-wide findings and caveats: Evidence from a later analysis indicated that most CMV-associated TCR beta chains looked HLA-restricted. It was likely that a cluster of highly shared sequence variants was a sequencing artifact.

The V segment lost 4 bases and the J segment 7 bases; nucleotides outside the gene matches: 4. Germline values: CDR1 SGHRS, CDR2 YFSETQ. The CDR3 is 14 amino acids. 60 Vbeta and 13 Jbeta primers were used in PCR. Original processing methods: Unique TCR beta chains totaled some 80 million in a later count, with roughly 10 million of them shared. Data came from immunoSEQ multiplex PCR; TCRdb stores just in-frame clones and leaves some out. That table gives V, J and clone size, and the DNA gave D and trimming. The data hold about 240,000 clones, with 78% observed a single time. About this clone: What it binds is unknown.

Sequenced material: PBMCs. The receptor was isolated from a boy younger than 18 in good health and CMV-seronegative. The rearrangement joins TRBV5-1 to TRBJ2-1; 11 positions agree with TRBD2. The CDR3 DNA reads TGCGCCAGCAGCCCGCCTAGCGGGGGGAATGAGCAGTTCTTC. The encoded protein is CASSPPSGGNEQFF. Full variable domain (rest looked up from reference TRBV5-1 and TRBJ2-1): KAGVTQTPRYLIKTRGQQVTLSCSPISGHRSVSWYQQTPGQGLQFLFEYFSETQRNKGNFPGRFSGRQFSNSRSEMNVSTLELGDSALYLCASSPPSGGNEQFFGPGTRLTVL.